Reported below is one TCR beta chain. This sample is drawn from a study of human T cells and chemical hapten exposure. This CDR3 region has 13 residues. Trimming took off 1 base at V and 6 bases at J, with 11 bases between the two ends. Per the germline V gene, CDR1 is DFQATT and CDR2 is SNEGSKA (reference sequence). Regarding time point: healthy volunteer bleed at 2 weeks. Total RNA was extracted from unfractionated whole blood. From the RACE reads, TCRdb called clonotypes with MiXCR, one entry per CDR3 protein. The table lists 80,000 to 100,000 distinct CDR3 sequences, over 8% of them singletons. The chain uses TRBV20-1 and TRBJ2-3, with D possibly being TRBD2 (5 bases). Sequenced sample: whole blood. The sequence was collected from a female donor in good health. Some clones in this sample may be carry-over from other donors' samples. In DNA, the CDR3 is TGCAGTGCTAGAGTTCTAGCTGTCGATACGCAGTATTTT. This translates into CSARVLAVDTQYF.